This TCR beta chain stems from a study of OX40 agonist ivuxolimab in advanced cancers. Sequencing was performed with immunoSEQ multiplex PCR; in TCRdb, only in-frame clones are kept and a portion is missing. The data show 70,000 to 85,000 clones, 80% to 95% seen once. With 1 base removed from V and 2 bases from J, the gap between germline ends came to 10 bases. In germline, CDR1 is LGHNA, CDR2 YSLEER. The CDR3 covers 15 residues. A word on this clone: Its antigen is unidentified.

General study points: Low normalized T-cell clonal expansion also characterized some of the nonresponders.

The source is an adult with an advanced solid tumor such as melanoma, head and neck, liver or kidney cancer. This chain joins TRBV4-3 and TRBJ2-3; D is unclear. The material sequenced was CD4+ or CD8+ T cells sorted from blood, taken in a trial of the OX40 agonist ivuxolimab. CDR3 protein: CASSQVLGPTDTQYF. The CDR3 nucleotides read TGCGCCAGCAGCCAAGTTCTCGGACCCACAGATACGCAGTATTTT.